This T cell receptor (beta chain) was retrieved from a study of CD8+CD57+ T cells in acquired aplastic anemia. Study-wide context: The DNA of sorted CD4+ and CD8+ cells averaged roughly 3.2 ug. Average CD4+ read depth in healthy donors was some 11 million reads. The study, taken as a whole, reports: Roughly 30 CD8+ CDR3 sequences occurred in both the patients and the controls.

This clonotype was picked up a small number of times. Its antigen is undetermined. Genomic DNA constituted the template upon which TCR beta VDJ and CDR3 profiling was performed. TCRdb re-called the reads through MiXCR, storing one row per CDR3 protein. The repertoire has 55,000 to 80,000 distinct CDR3 sequences, 54% of them found once; the top ten carry roughly 8%. The CDR3 is 15 amino acids. Germline V gives CDR1 MGHDK, CDR2 SYGVNS. The J segment lost 1 base and the V segment lost 10 bases, leaving 8 bases of the junction unmatched. The sequenced material came from sorted CD4+, CD8+, or CD8+CD57+ T cells (not recorded which) from PBMCs. The rearrangement uses TRBV25-1 and TRBJ2-1; 9 bases are shared with TRBD1. This sequence was found in a human donor in good health, serving as a control. The CDR3 DNA reads as TGTGCCATCTCCTCCGGGACAGGGTCCTACAATGAGCAGTTCTTC. It specifies CAISSGTGSYNEQFF. The entire variable domain, with the rest obtained from reference TRBV25-1 and TRBJ2-1, is as follows: EADIYQTPRYLVIGTGKKITLECSQTMGHDKMYWYQQDPGMELHLIHYSYGVNSTEKGDLSSESTVSRIRTEHFPLTLESARPSHTSQYLCAISSGTGSYNEQFFGPGTRLTVL.